The clone carrying this TCR beta chain has more than one count but fewer than ten. Its target is not known. Each donor was nominally healthy when sampled (though unrecorded immune exposures were likely). CDR3 length equals 13 residues. Germline CDR1 GTSNPN, CDR2 SVGIG (reference sequence). The V end was cut by 3 bases, the J end by 4 bases, with 12 bases between. 60 Vbeta and 13 Jbeta primers were used in PCR. Using immunoSEQ multiplex PCR, the repertoire was profiled, and TCRdb retains in-frame clones only, with some absent. The table records 150,000 to 200,000 clones, over 65% of them present only once. The data belong to a study of cytomegalovirus exposure and HLA in healthy donors. Points from the study as a whole: In vitro experiments confirmed that three CMV-associated chains were specific for CMV antigens.

Sample: PBMCs. V and J are TRBV30 and TRBJ1-2; TRBD1 might be the D (5 bases). This sequence was found in a man aged 35 to 55 in good health and CMV-seropositive. CDR3 sequence reads: CAWREQETYGYTF. In nucleotides, the CDR3 is TGTGCCTGGAGGGAACAGGAGACCTATGGCTACACCTTC.